This TCR beta chain came from a study of cytomegalovirus exposure and HLA in healthy donors. Germline V gene data show CDR1 as MDHEN and CDR2 as SYDVKM. The CDR3 is 16 residues long. PCR primers comprised 60 Vbeta and 13 Jbeta primers. The method was immunoSEQ multiplex PCR; TCRdb's version includes in-frame clones alone and lacks a portion of them. The data hold roughly 200,000 clones, with about 88% observed a single time. Findings of the study overall: Presence/absence analyses supposed approximately even sequencing depth among donors. CMV serostatus was the sole immune exposure data available.

A word on this clone: As yet, its antigen is unknown.

The TCR comes from a woman younger than 45 in good health and CMV-seronegative. Sequencing used PBMCs. The V and J genes are TRBV28 and TRBJ2-5; 10 positions agree with TRBD1. The end of the DNA aligns better with TRBJ2-7, so the J call may be wrong. CDR3 residues: CASSSPLTGTGDEQYF. The CDR3 nucleotides are TGTGCCAGCAGTTCCCCCCTCACCGGGACAGGGGACGAGCAGTACTTC.